The present entry profiles one T cell receptor beta chain with its context. This clone showed up just a few times. It lacks a known antigen. No quality values exist for individual bases; no much larger clone is one base distant. The germline V gene specifies MNHEY as CDR1 and SVGAGI as CDR2. The CDR3 starts with the cysteine, ends with the phenylalanine, and has 15 residues. The entry retains the CDR3 DNA only, 45 bases that are in frame from base 1. Here V drops 7 bases and J drops 6 bases, and the junction holds 13 bases not matched to any gene. TCRbeta CDR3 regions were amplified from genomic DNA using the immunoSEQ Assay, a bias-controlled multiplex PCR. The source study handled its data this way. Nucleated cell counts per sample were estimated from amplification of reference gene primers within the assay. To quantify the absolute abundance of each unique TCRbeta CDR3 rearrangement, sequence reads were collapsed and filtered. For each sample, productive Simpson clonality was calculated by taking the square root of Simpson's diversity index across productive rearrangements. TCRdb mirrors the immuneACCESS table, restricted to in-frame sequences. Some clones are absent from its copies; in checked studies, under half trace to an unresolved V gene, and the reason for the others is unknown. D and trimming were read from the DNA, whereas the V and J calls and clone size are those reported in that table. Recorded for this sample are some 390,000 clones; under 90% of them occurred a single time. The ten largest clones capture about 1.8% of the sample.

Enrolling through a virtual design, the prospective study's participants ranged in age from roughly 18 to 89 years and lived across roughly 24 United States geographic areas. In the prospective study, participants were assigned to cohorts based on the clinical history participants reported in a screening survey and a study questionnaire. For ImmuneRACE Cohort 3, a participant was defined as recovered based on two consecutive negative NP/OP PCR tests, clearance by a healthcare professional, or resolution of symptoms. Mobile phlebotomists in the prospective study collected whole blood, serum and a nasopharyngeal or oropharyngeal swab from every participant. Prospective study participants could optionally give additional blood draws and questionnaires over an approximately two-month period. Before DNA extraction, prospective study blood samples were shipped either frozen or at room temperature. The sample originates from a study of blood T cell repertoires in COVID-19 (dated by TCRdb to 2018 to 2021). About the full investigation: Samples from collaborators originated in the United States, Italy and Spain and spanned both the acute and convalescent phases of COVID-19. The material from the prospective study consisted of cDNA or gDNA derived from T cells, B-cell-depleted T cells, or PBMCs. Subjects who had been exposed to COVID-19, were actively infected with it, or had recovered from it provided the deeply sampled blood TCRbeta repertoires that made up the dataset. The repertoires were released in a freely available public database meant as a resource for research on the immune response to SARS-CoV-2. Samples came from the ongoing ImmuneRACE study (first 160 participants) plus 1,254 subjects from 6 global collaborators. Nearly every sample came with metadata listing a de-identified subject ID, COVID-19 status, age in years and sex. Where available, HLA class I and class II types were obtained from metadata supplied by the sample provider rather than from assay-based typing. Broader findings and caveats from the paper: How much clinical and demographic metadata was included differed by source and by participant, and the metadata was provided uncurated.

The TCR comes from a woman in her thirties who had recovered from COVID-19. Recombination connected TRBV6-5 to TRBJ1-2; 8 bases in between match TRBD1. The sample comprised PBMCs or T cells enriched from blood (not recorded which). The CDR3 region has the sequence CASTRQGREGHGYTF. The DNA sequence is as follows: TGTGCCAGCACCCGACAGGGGCGGGAAGGGCATGGCTACACCTTC.